A selection of T cell receptor beta chains follows, all from one sample in a study of naive and memory T cell subsets. One entry per CDR3 protein results from TCRdb running MiXCR on the UMI-ligation and nested PCR reads. The sample records about 85,000 distinct CDR3 sequences, around 12% being singletons. The sequencing sample was made of central memory CD4+ T cells from blood. The origin of the receptors is a human donor in good health. Each CDR3 is given with its conserved first and last residue. Fields, in order: D gene, V gene, clone size, J gene, CDR3 protein, CDR3 DNA. The D gene is left open where the match is weak. The size field is filled for only some rows; it gives once, few, many or a size class.

TRBD2	TRBV20-1	many	TRBJ2-6	CSAPGGGAGANVLTF	TGCAGTGCCCCAGGCGGGGGTGCTGGGGCCAACGTCCTGACTTTC
.	TRBV20-1	many	TRBJ2-4	CSARVPGEKNIQYF	TGCAGTGCTAGAGTTCCAGGGGAAAAAAACATTCAGTACTTC
TRBD2	TRBV12-3/TRBV12-4	.	TRBJ2-7	CASSPAGGTTYEQYF	TGTGCCAGCAGCCCAGCGGGGGGAACTACCTACGAGCAGTACTTC
.	TRBV29-1	.	TRBJ2-7	CSALQGSHEQYF	TGCAGCGCCCTCCAGGGAAGCCACGAGCAGTACTTC
TRBD1	TRBV24-1	many	TRBJ1-5	CATSDQTGDLNQPQHF	TGTGCCACCAGTGATCAAACAGGGGATCTCAATCAGCCCCAGCATTTT
TRBD2	TRBV30	many	TRBJ2-7	CAWSYPSGRRYEQYF	TGTGCCTGGAGTTACCCTAGCGGGAGAAGGTACGAGCAGTACTTC
.	TRBV7-9	few	TRBJ2-3	CASSSYRAPDTQYF	TGTGCCAGCAGCTCATACAGGGCCCCAGATACGCAGTATTTT
TRBD1	TRBV30	.	TRBJ2-7	CAWSGDRRGEQYF	TGTGCCTGGAGTGGGGACAGACGGGGCGAGCAGTACTTC
.	TRBV7-9	few	TRBJ2-3	CASAIGSTDTQYF	TGTGCCAGCGCTATCGGTAGCACAGATACGCAGTATTTT
.	TRBV29-1	many	TRBJ2-1	CSLRGNPYNEQFF	TGCAGCTTGCGGGGAAATCCCTACAATGAGCAGTTCTTC
TRBD2	TRBV20-1	few	TRBJ2-3	CSARVLAGDTQYF	TGCAGTGCTAGGGTGCTAGCGGGCGATACGCAGTATTTT
.	TRBV29-1	.	TRBJ1-2	CSVNLRGAGYTF	TGCAGCGTTAATCTCAGGGGAGCTGGCTACACCTTC
.	TRBV2	few	TRBJ1-1	CASSGVATNTEAFF	TGTGCCAGCAGTGGTGTGGCAACTAACACTGAAGCTTTCTTT
.	TRBV12-3/TRBV12-4	.	TRBJ1-5	CASSFRRVSSQPQHF	TGTGCCAGCAGTTTTAGAAGGGTATCGAGTCAGCCCCAGCATTTT
TRBD1	TRBV30	.	TRBJ1-2	CAWSVTADRADGYTF	TGTGCCTGGAGTGTGACCGCGGACAGGGCTGATGGCTACACCTTC
TRBD2	TRBV10-3	few	TRBJ2-6	CAISVGLAGSSGANVLTF	TGTGCCATCAGTGTGGGGCTAGCGGGAAGCTCTGGGGCCAACGTCCTGACTTTC
TRBD1	TRBV6-1	few	TRBJ2-7	CASSEGGTGNLGYYEQYF	TGTGCCAGCAGTGAAGGAGGGACAGGCAACCTCGGATACTACGAGCAGTACTTC
.	TRBV12-3/TRBV12-4	few	TRBJ2-2	CASSLEKGDAGELFF	TGTGCCAGCAGTTTGGAGAAGGGAGACGCCGGGGAGCTGTTTTTT
.	TRBV5-1	few	TRBJ2-7	CASSSSSFYEQYF	TGCGCCAGCAGCTCCTCCTCATTCTACGAGCAGTACTTC
TRBD1	TRBV4-2	.	TRBJ1-3	CASSQNPLGQARSGNTIYF	TGTGCCAGCAGCCAAAACCCTCTCGGACAGGCGCGCTCTGGAAACACCATATATTTT
.	TRBV7-9	few	TRBJ2-1	CASSLSSGNEQFF	TGTGCCAGCAGCTTAAGTAGCGGTAATGAGCAGTTCTTC
.	TRBV28	.	TRBJ1-1	CASRDTRGSTEAFF	TGTGCCAGCAGAGATACCAGGGGAAGCACTGAAGCTTTCTTT
.	TRBV18	many	TRBJ2-1	CASSTSSPNNEQFF	TGTGCCAGCTCAACCAGTTCGCCCAACAATGAGCAGTTCTTC